Below are 23 T cell receptor beta chains sequenced from a single sample in a study of resident and recirculating memory T cells in vitiligo. Method: immunoSEQ multiplex PCR; TCRdb's copy keeps in-frame clones and lacks some. This table has 40,000 to 50,000 clones, approximately 91% appearing once. Sequences were obtained from blood. Every receptor here comes from a male donor with vitiligo.

CDR3 DNA: TGTGCCAGCAGCTTAGTTGGGACAGGATACAATGAGCAGTTCTTC. This translates into CASSLVGTGYNEQFF. This chain uses TRBV7-2 with TRBJ2-1, with 8 bases matching TRBD1. V trimming: 1 base; J trimming: 4 bases; junction bases outside the gene matches: 3. The CDR3 runs 15 residues. CDR1 and CDR2 (germline): SGHTA, FQGNSA.

The chain recombines TRBV6-6 with TRBJ2-1, with 9 nucleotides matching TRBD2. This CDR3 contains 15 residues. The V gene end was trimmed by 5 bases and the J gene end by 7 bases; junction bases not matched to a gene: 9. From germline, CDR1 is MNHNY and CDR2 SVGAGI (reference sequence). The CDR3 region is CASSLVAGAGNEQFF. In DNA form, the CDR3 reads TGTGCCAGCAGTCTCGTAGCGGGGGCCGGGAATGAGCAGTTCTTC.

The gene calls are TRBV20-1 and TRBJ1-3; D not certain. Germline values: CDR1 DFQATT, CDR2 SNEGSKA (reference sequence). The CDR3 spans 11 residues. The V end lost 5 bases, the J end lost 3 bases, and 5 bases lay between the germline ends. The CDR3 region has the DNA TGCAGTGCTGAGAGTGGAAACACCATATATTTT. It specifies CSAESGNTIYF.

J is TRBJ2-3 and V is TRBV10-2, with D possibly matching TRBD1 (6 bases). This CDR3 comprises 16 residues. From germline, CDR1 is WSHSY and CDR2 SAAADI. V was clipped by 5 bases and J by 10 bases, with 25 bases between them. As DNA, the CDR3 is TGCGCCAGCAGTAAGGGGACATCAGCTCAACTATTTCCGCAGTATTTT. Translation gives CASSKGTSAQLFPQYF.

The chain joins TRBV9 to TRBJ1-2; tentatively, D is TRBD1 (5 bases). Trimming shortened V by 2 bases and J by 3 bases, and 11 bases separated the two germline ends. The CDR3 length is 14 residues. CDR1 and CDR2 from the germline V gene are SGDLS and YYNGEE. CDR3 amino acids: CASSVRDWDYGYTF. In DNA form, the CDR3 reads TGTGCCAGCAGCGTCCGGGACTGGGACTATGGCTACACCTTC.

This rearrangement joins TRBV5-1 to TRBJ1-2; 7 bases map to TRBD1. CDR1 and CDR2 from the germline V gene are SGHRS and YFSETQ. V dropped 2 bases and J dropped 8; count of bases not matched to a gene: 6. The length of the CDR3 is 13 residues. The CDR3 reads CASSFSGGRGYTF. The CDR3 coding sequence is TGCGCCAGCAGCTTTTCAGGGGGTCGGGGCTACACCTTC. Filled out from reference TRBV5-1 and TRBJ1-2, the complete variable domain reads KAGVTQTPRYLIKTRGQQVTLSCSPISGHRSVSWYQQTPGQGLQFLFEYFSETQRNKGNFPGRFSGRQFSNSRSEMNVSTLELGDSALYLCASSFSGGRGYTFGSGTRLTVV.

The sample holds one count of this clone. The chain recombines TRBV7-9 with TRBJ1-2, with D tentatively TRBD1 (5 bases). Trimming left V 1 base short and J 3 bases short, with 18 bases between. Germline CDR1 SEHNR, CDR2 FQNEAQ (reference sequence). The CDR3 is 17 amino acids. CDR3 protein: CASSLGQDGQGDYGYTF. The CDR3 DNA reads TGTGCCAGCAGCTTAGGGCAAGACGGGCAGGGCGACTATGGCTACACCTTC.

The V and J genes are TRBV30 and TRBJ2-3; TRBD2 matches 13 bases. CDR3 size: 17 residues. V was pared by 4 bases and J by 1 base, with 8 bases of the junction left unmatched. Germline CDR1 and CDR2: GTSNPN and SVGIG (reference sequence). The CDR3 nucleotides read TGTGCCTGGACTGCGATTGGACTAGCGGGGGGCACAGATACGCAGTATTTT. Translation: CAWTAIGLAGGTDTQYF.

The chain links TRBV27 to TRBJ2-5; no reliable D call. The J call may be in error: the DNA end matches TRBJ2-7 better. CDR1 is MNHEY, CDR2 SMNVEV, per germline (reference sequence). This CDR3 is built from 13 residues. CDR3 coding DNA: TGTGCCAGCAGTCTCGCAAGATACTACGAGCAGTACTTC. This translates into CASSLARYYEQYF.

This rearrangement joins TRBV2 to TRBJ1-1; TRBD1 is a possible D gene (5 bases). The V and J ends lost 7 bases and 4 bases respectively, with 16 bases between them. The V gene's germline CDR1 is SNHLY and CDR2 FYNNEI. The CDR3 is 14 amino acids. CDR3 sequence reads: CASKKGADSTEAFF. CDR3 DNA: TGTGCCAGCAAGAAAGGGGCCGATAGCACTGAAGCTTTCTTT.

The rearrangement links TRBV6-6 to TRBJ1-1; maybe TRBD1 (5 bases). The V and J ends lost 5 bases and 4 bases respectively, with 14 bases between them. The CDR3 extends over 14 amino acids. CDR1 is MNHNY, CDR2 SVGAGI, per germline (reference sequence). DNA for the CDR3: TGTGCCAGCAGTCTGGGATCCGGGGGCACTGAAGCTTTCTTT. Translating gives CASSLGSGGTEAFF.

The genes are TRBV9 and TRBJ1-2; no firm D call. Trimming took off 3 bases at V and 0 bases at J, with 18 bases between the two ends. This CDR3 comprises 17 residues. Germline CDR1 reads SGDLS; CDR2 reads YYNGEE. CDR3 region: CASSAGGGPLANYGYTF. CDR3 nucleotides: TGTGCCAGCAGCGCAGGAGGCGGACCCTTAGCTAACTATGGCTACACCTTC.

This clone was picked up one time. The chain joins TRBV19 to TRBJ2-3, with D possibly being TRBD2 (7 bases). The ends were cut back, 7 bases at V and 10 bases at J, with 27 bases in the middle. The CDR3 totals 16 residues. Looked up from germline, CDR1 is LNHDA and CDR2 is SQIVND (reference sequence). As DNA, the CDR3 is TGTGCCAGTACCCCCCCGGGGGCGGGGGCAAGAAATGCGCAGTATTTT. Residues: CASTPPGAGARNAQYF. Looking up the rest from reference TRBV19 and TRBJ2-3 gives the full variable domain: DGGITQSPKYLFRKEGQNVTLSCEQNLNHDAMYWYRQDPGQGLRLIYYSQIVNDFQKGDIAEGYSVSREKKESFPLTVTSAQKNPTAFYLCASTPPGAGARNAQYFGPGTRLTVL.

V usage is TRBV30 and J usage is TRBJ1-3; TRBD1 matches 7 bases. CDR1 and CDR2 (germline): GTSNPN, SVGIG (reference sequence). V lost 4 bases to trimming and J lost 8 bases; unmatched junction nucleotides: 8. There are 13 residues in the CDR3. CDR3 in DNA: TGTGCCTGGACTGAACAGGGGTTTGACACCATATATTTT. Its protein product is CAWTEQGFDTIYF.

J is TRBJ2-1 and V is TRBV18, with a possible D match to TRBD1 (6 bases). V was cut by 0 bases and J by 1 base, with 16 bases left in between. In germline, CDR1 is KGHSH, CDR2 LQKENI. The CDR3 has 18 amino acids. The CDR3 sequence: CASSPPRAGAGSYNEQFF. CDR3 sequence (DNA): TGTGCCAGCTCACCACCCCGAGCAGGGGCCGGATCCTACAATGAGCAGTTCTTC.

CDR3 bases: TGTGCCAGCAGCGTACGGGCTAGCGGGGGCTTCTACAATGAGCAGTTCTTC. This gives the protein CASSVRASGGFYNEQFF. V is TRBV9 and J is TRBJ2-1; 10 nucleotides align to TRBD2. The J segment lost 3 bases and the V segment lost 1 base, leaving 7 bases of the junction unmatched. Germline-derived CDR1 and CDR2 are SGDLS and YYNGEE. The CDR3 sequence is 17 residues long.

V and J are TRBV4-2 and TRBJ1-2; perhaps TRBD1 as D (6 bases). Germline values: CDR1 LGHNA, CDR2 YNFKEQ. The V gene lost 0 bases and the J gene lost 0 bases, with 20 bases spanning the gap. The CDR3 is made up of 19 amino acids. The CDR3 is CASSQDSFRDPGANYGYTF. The DNA for the CDR3 is TGTGCCAGCAGCCAAGATTCATTCAGAGACCCAGGGGCTAACTATGGCTACACCTTC.

The chain is built from TRBV7-7 and TRBJ2-2; 10 bases map to TRBD2. Per the germline V gene, CDR1 is SSHAT and CDR2 is FNYEAQ (reference sequence). Trimming removed 4 bases from V and 3 bases from J; junction bases left unmatched: 8. CDR3 size: 17 residues. The CDR3 DNA reads as TGTGCCAGCAGCTCGAAGTCTCTAGCGGGGGACACCGGGGAGCTGTTTTTT. This sequence encodes CASSSKSLAGDTGELFF.

The chain joins TRBV18 to TRBJ1-2; weak D call: TRBD1 (5 bases). V was trimmed by 4 bases and J by 1 base, leaving 10 bases between them. Germline V lookup: CDR1 KGHSH, CDR2 LQKENI. The CDR3 totals 14 residues. This CDR3 is CASSLGLINYGYTF. The CDR3 DNA follows: TGTGCCAGCTCACTGGGGCTCATTAACTATGGCTACACCTTC.

The chain recombines TRBV4-3 with TRBJ2-7, with a possible D match to TRBD2 (6 bases). This CDR3 contains 13 residues. Germline values: CDR1 LGHNA, CDR2 YSLEER. V lost 3 bases and J 4 bases, leaving 10 bases between the germline ends. CDR3 sequence (DNA): TGCGCCAGCAGCCATGACCGGGGGTACGAGCAGTACTTC. Translation: CASSHDRGYEQYF.

The rearrangement joins TRBV27 to TRBJ1-1; D is uncertain. The CDR3 runs 14 residues. Germline assignment: CDR1 MNHEY and CDR2 SMNVEV (reference sequence). The ends were cut back, 3 bases at V and 4 bases at J, with 12 bases in the middle. The CDR3 reads CASSFSGLVTEAFF. DNA of the CDR3: TGTGCCAGCAGTTTTTCGGGGTTGGTCACTGAAGCTTTCTTT.

The chain couples TRBV18 to TRBJ1-1; 7 nucleotides agree with TRBD1. The V and J ends lost 2 bases and 5 bases, in that order; junction bases with no gene match: 11. CDR1 and CDR2 (germline): KGHSH, LQKENI. The CDR3 is made up of 16 amino acids. CDR3 residues: CASSPWVRTGETEAFF. The CDR3 region has the DNA TGTGCCAGCTCACCATGGGTGAGGACAGGAGAAACTGAAGCTTTCTTT.

The CDR3 nucleotides read TGTGCCAGCCTCGTTTTCGGACTAGCGCTCACAGATACGCAGTATTTT. Encoded protein: CASLVFGLALTDTQYF. V and J are TRBV27 and TRBJ2-3, with TRBD2 identical over 9 bases. Germline CDR1 reads MNHEY; CDR2 reads SMNVEV (reference sequence). V shed 8 bases and J 2 bases; nucleotides not matched to a gene: 11. This CDR3 is built from 16 residues.